The entry below gives a single T cell receptor beta chain sequence along with its context. This clonotype was observed many times. Its recognized antigen is unknown. Base qualities are not provided; no much larger clone lies one nucleotide away. The source of the sample is a study of T-cell reconstitution after alpha-beta-depleted transplantation in children (dated by TCRdb to about 2016). Looking at the study overall: T-cell immune reconstitution after TCRalphabeta/CD19-depleted allogeneic hematopoietic cell transplantation in children was quantitatively tracked in the study by means of TCR repertoire profiling.

The protocol used for the library was PCR. Data came from an Illumina HiSeq 2500. Molecular barcoding was employed in the preparation of TCR libraries, with unique molecular identifiers being used to normalize TCRbeta repertoire quantification. In-frame beta chains were kept once TCRdb had trimmed the public reads at Q25 with fastp and called clones with MiXCR. For every CDR3 protein sequence, its rows merge into one entry that carries the most common genes and DNA. The sample table holds 600,000 to 700,000 distinct CDR3 sequences, of which 16% were seen once. 0.85% to 1.3% of the sample goes to the ten largest clones. The CDR3 holds 16 amino acids from the cysteine to the phenylalanine. The kept DNA is CDR3 alone, 48 bases in frame from the first base. Sequences DFQATT (CDR1) and SNEGSKA (CDR2) are obtained from the germline V gene (reference sequence). The junction shows trimming of 7 bases on V and 4 bases on J, plus 23 bases between the germline ends.

The TCR was taken from a human donor who donated a stem cell graft to a child with acute myeloid leukemia. The rearrangement combines TRBV20-1 with TRBJ2-1, with the D segment identity uncertain. The specimen was PBMCs from the stem cell graft donor, collected from the stem cell graft. The base sequence is TGCAGTGTCCCGCCCCGCCGCGTCCAGATGTACAATGAGCAGTTCTTC. The translation is CSVPPRRVQMYNEQFF.